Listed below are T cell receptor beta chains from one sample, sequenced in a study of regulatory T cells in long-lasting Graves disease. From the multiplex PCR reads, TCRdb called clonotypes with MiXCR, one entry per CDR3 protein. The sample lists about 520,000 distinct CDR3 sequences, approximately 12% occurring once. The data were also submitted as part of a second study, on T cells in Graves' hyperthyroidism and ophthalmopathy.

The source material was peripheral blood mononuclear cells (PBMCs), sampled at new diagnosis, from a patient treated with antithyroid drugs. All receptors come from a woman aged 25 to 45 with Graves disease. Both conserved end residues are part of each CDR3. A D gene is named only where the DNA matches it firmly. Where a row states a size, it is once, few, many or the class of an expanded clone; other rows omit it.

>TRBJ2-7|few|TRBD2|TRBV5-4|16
CASSFVSPGGIYEQYF
TGTGCCAGCAGCTTTGTATCTCCGGGAGGGATCTACGAGCAGTACTTC
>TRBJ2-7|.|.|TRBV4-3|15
CASSQEAGLTYEQYF
TGCGCCAGCAGCCAAGAGGCGGGTCTCACCTACGAGCAGTACTTC
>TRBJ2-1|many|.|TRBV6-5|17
CASSYSATQRPYNEQFF
TGTGCCAGCAGTTACTCCGCCACCCAAAGGCCCTACAATGAGCAGTTCTTC
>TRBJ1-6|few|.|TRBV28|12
CASSFNGSPLHF
TGTGCCAGCAGTTTTAACGGATCACCCCTCCACTTT
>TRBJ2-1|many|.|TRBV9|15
CASSVQGDSYNEQFF
TGTGCCAGCAGCGTACAGGGAGACTCCTACAATGAGCAGTTCTTC
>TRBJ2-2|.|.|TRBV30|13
CAWSGQSTGELFF
TGTGCCTGGAGTGGACAGAGCACCGGGGAGCTGTTTTTT
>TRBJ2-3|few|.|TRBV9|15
CASSEGGTSTDTQYF
TGTGCCAGCAGCGAGGGGGGGACTAGCACAGATACGCAGTATTTT
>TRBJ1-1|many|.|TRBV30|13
CAWRPGLGTEAFF
TGTGCCTGGAGACCGGGGTTGGGCACTGAAGCTTTCTTT
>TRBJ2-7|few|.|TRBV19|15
CASSPRTELPYEQYF
TGTGCCAGTAGTCCCCGGACAGAGCTACCCTACGAGCAGTACTTC
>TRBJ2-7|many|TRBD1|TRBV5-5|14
CASSLTGQDYEQYF
TGTGCCAGCAGCCTTACAGGACAGGACTACGAGCAGTACTTC
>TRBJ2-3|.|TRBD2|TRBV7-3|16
CASSLRGTSDTDTQYF
TGTGCCAGCAGCTTAAGGGGGACTAGCGACACAGATACGCAGTATTTT
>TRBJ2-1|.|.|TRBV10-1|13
CASSVAGRNEQFF
TGCGCCAGCAGTGTAGCAGGTCGGAATGAGCAGTTCTTC
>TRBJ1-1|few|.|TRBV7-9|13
CASSQNTDTEAFF
TGTGCCAGCAGCCAAAATACGGACACTGAAGCTTTCTTT
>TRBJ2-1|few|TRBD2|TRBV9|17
CASSGDSRTSGPLGQFF
TGTGCCAGCAGTGGGGACAGTAGGACTAGCGGGCCCCTGGGGCAGTTCTTC
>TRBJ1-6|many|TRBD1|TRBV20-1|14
CSASRQGVGSPLHF
TGCAGTGCTAGCCGACAGGGAGTCGGTTCACCCCTCCACTTT
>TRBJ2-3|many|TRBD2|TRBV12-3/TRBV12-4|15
CASSRGLAGVDTQYF
TGTGCCAGCAGCCGTGGACTAGCGGGAGTAGATACGCAGTATTTT
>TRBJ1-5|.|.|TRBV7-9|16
CASSLGDSGGGQPQHF
TGTGCCAGCAGCTTAGGGGACTCTGGGGGTGGTCAGCCCCAGCATTTT
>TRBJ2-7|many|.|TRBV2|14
CASISASSYYEQYF
TGTGCCAGCATCTCCGCTAGCAGCTACTACGAGCAGTACTTC
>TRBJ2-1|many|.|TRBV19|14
CASNPSSAYNEQFF
TGTGCCAGTAACCCATCTAGCGCATACAATGAGCAGTTCTTC
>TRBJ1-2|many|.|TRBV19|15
CASSITEATNYGYTF
TGTGCCAGTAGTATTACAGAGGCGACGAACTATGGCTACACCTTC
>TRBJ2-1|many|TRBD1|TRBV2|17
CASRLPGQGASYNEQFF
TGTGCCAGCCGACTCCCGGGACAGGGGGCCTCCTACAATGAGCAGTTCTTC
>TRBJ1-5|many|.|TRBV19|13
CASSMSSFRPQHF
TGTGCCAGTAGTATGTCAAGTTTCCGTCCCCAGCATTTT
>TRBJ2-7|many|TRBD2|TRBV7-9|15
CASSLITSGSYEQYF
TGTGCCAGCAGCTTAATTACTAGCGGGAGCTACGAGCAGTACTTC
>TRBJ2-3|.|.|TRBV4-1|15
CASSQVAVSTDTQYF
TGCGCCAGCAGCCAAGTTGCAGTTAGCACAGATACGCAGTATTTT
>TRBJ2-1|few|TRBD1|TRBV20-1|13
CSATDRGVNEQFF
TGCAGTGCTACGGACAGGGGCGTCAATGAGCAGTTCTTC
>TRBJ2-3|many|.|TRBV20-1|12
CSGTLSTDTQYF
TGCAGTGGGACCCTAAGCACAGATACGCAGTATTTT
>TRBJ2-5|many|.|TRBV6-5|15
CASSYYTRGGETQYF
TGTGCCAGCAGTTACTACACCAGGGGGGGGGAGACCCAGTACTTC
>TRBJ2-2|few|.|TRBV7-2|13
CASSVGTPGELFF
TGTGCCAGCAGCGTTGGGACTCCCGGGGAGCTGTTTTTT
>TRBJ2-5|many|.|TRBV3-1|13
CASSRRAEETQYF
TGTGCCAGCAGCCGAAGAGCGGAAGAGACCCAGTACTTC
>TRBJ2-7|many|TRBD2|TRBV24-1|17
CATSDGGLARGSYEQYF
TGTGCCACCAGTGATGGTGGACTAGCGCGGGGCTCCTACGAGCAGTACTTC
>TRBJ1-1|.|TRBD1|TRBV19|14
CASIEGARNTEAFF
TGTGCCAGTATTGAGGGGGCGCGAAACACTGAAGCTTTCTTT
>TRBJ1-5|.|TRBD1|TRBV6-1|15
CASSRGQGDNQPQHF
TGTGCCAGCAGCCGCGGACAGGGCGACAATCAGCCCCAGCATTTT
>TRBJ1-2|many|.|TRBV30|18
CAWRRRTVPPTANYGYTF
TGTGCCTGGAGGCGGAGGACAGTCCCACCGACCGCTAACTATGGCTACACCTTC
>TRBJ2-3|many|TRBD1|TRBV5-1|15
CASSFDRGDTDTQYF
TGCGCCAGCAGCTTTGACAGGGGCGACACAGATACGCAGTATTTT
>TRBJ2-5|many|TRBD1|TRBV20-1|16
CSARVSGGRPRETQYF
TGCAGTGCTAGAGTCTCAGGGGGCAGGCCCAGGGAGACCCAGTACTTC
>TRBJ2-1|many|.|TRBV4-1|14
CASSQVTHWGEQFF
TGCGCCAGCAGCCAGGTCACCCACTGGGGAGAGCAGTTCTTC
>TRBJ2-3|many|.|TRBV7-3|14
CASSLSLSEDTQYF
TGTGCCAGCAGCTTAAGCCTTAGCGAAGATACGCAGTATTTT
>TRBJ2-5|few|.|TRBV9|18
CASSVATGVRGRGETQYF
TGTGCCAGCAGCGTAGCTACTGGGGTACGGGGGAGAGGAGAGACCCAGTACTTC
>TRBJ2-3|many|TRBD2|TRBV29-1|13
CSVLLAGADTQYF
TGCAGCGTCCTACTAGCGGGAGCAGATACGCAGTATTTT
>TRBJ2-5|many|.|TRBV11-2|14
CASRGGHGGETQYF
TGTGCCAGCAGGGGTGGTCATGGGGGAGAGACCCAGTACTTC
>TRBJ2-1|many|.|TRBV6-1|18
CASSQVWGRDSSYNEQFF
TGTGCCAGCAGTCAAGTGTGGGGGCGCGACAGCTCCTACAATGAGCAGTTCTTC
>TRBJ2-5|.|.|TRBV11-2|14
CASNEGGVQETQYF
TGTGCCTCAAACGAAGGAGGGGTCCAAGAGACCCAGTACTTC
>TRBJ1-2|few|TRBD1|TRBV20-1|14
CSAPGTDRRDGYTF
TGCAGTGCTCCGGGGACAGACCGGAGGGATGGCTACACCTTC
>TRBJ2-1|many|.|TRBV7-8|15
CASSFRGNTYNEQFF
TGTGCCAGCAGCTTCCGCGGGAACACCTACAATGAGCAGTTCTTC
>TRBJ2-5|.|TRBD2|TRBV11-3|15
CASSGSGRALETQYF
TGTGCCAGCAGCGGTAGCGGGAGGGCCCTGGAGACCCAGTACTTC
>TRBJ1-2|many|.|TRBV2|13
CASSEGQLYGYTF
TGTGCCAGCAGTGAAGGTCAGCTCTATGGCTACACCTTC
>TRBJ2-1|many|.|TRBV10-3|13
CAIGQLTYNEQFF
TGTGCCATCGGGCAATTGACCTACAATGAGCAGTTCTTC
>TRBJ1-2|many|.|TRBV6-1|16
CASSETAVISNYGYTF
TGTGCCAGCAGTGAAACAGCAGTGATCTCTAACTATGGCTACACCTTC
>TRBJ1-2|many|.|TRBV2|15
CASSPIFTNNYGYTF
TGTGCCAGCAGTCCCATATTTACTAATAACTATGGCTACACCTTC
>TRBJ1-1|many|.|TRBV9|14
CASSPGRMNTEAFF
TGTGCCAGCAGCCCGGGACGGATGAACACTGAAGCTTTCTTT